The clone carrying this TCR beta chain was found a few times. Its antigen is as yet unknown. The data were taken from a study of cytomegalovirus exposure and HLA in healthy donors. Study observations and caveats: Among CMV-associated TCR beta chains, most appeared HLA-restricted in a later analysis.

60 Vbeta and 13 Jbeta primers were used in PCR. TCRdb keeps only in-frame clones here, not all; method: immunoSEQ multiplex PCR. The sample lists some 240,000 clones, around four fifths seen once, with approximately 3.9% in the top ten. Germline V lookup: CDR1 SGHTA, CDR2 FQGNSA. The trim removed 1 base at V and 4 bases at J, leaving 3 bases unmatched. This CDR3 comprises 15 residues. The sequenced material came from PBMCs. The sequence was obtained from a male donor in good health and CMV-seronegative. The chain joins TRBV7-2 to TRBJ1-1, with 10 bases lining up with TRBD1. The CDR3 DNA sequence: TGTGCCAGCAGCTTAGTGGGGACAGGGGTCACTGAAGCTTTCTTT. This sequence encodes CASSLVGTGVTEAFF.